Listed here is a single T cell receptor beta chain. What it recognizes is unknown. TCRdb's copy holds only in-frame clones and misses some; the assay was immunoSEQ multiplex PCR. The sample has more than 5,000 clones, 98% seen once; the top ten hold 0.4%. This entry is derived from a study of naive CD8 T cells in extremely preterm neonates. Study-wide points: iChao1 richness was lowest in preterm neonates, significantly versus all ages. Relative to older groups, preterm infants had shorter, less trimmed CDR3s with fewer N additions.

Germline trimming cut 2 bases from V and 4 bases from J; bases unmatched to any gene: 3. CDR3 length equals 14 residues. In germline, CDR1 is ENHRY, CDR2 SYGVKD. Without labor or membrane rupture, elective cesareans at roughly 37-41 weeks supplied term cord blood. Sorted naive CD8+ T cell numbers ranged ~17,000 to ~110,000. The sequenced material came from naive CD8+ T cells from cord blood. V is TRBV10-3 and J is TRBJ2-7, with TRBD1 identical over 9 bases. The receptor comes from a newborn in good health. CDR3 sequence (DNA): TGTGCCATCAGTGAGCTGACAGGGGGTTACGAGCAGTACTTC. Translation: CAISELTGGYEQYF.